A selection of T cell receptor beta chains follows, all from one sample in a study of persistence of HIV-infected CD4 T cells. These receptors' targets are unknown. The protocol was immunoSEQ multiplex PCR, while the TCRdb copy is restricted to in-frame clones and leaves out a portion. Among about 40,000 clones listed, approximately 90% were seen once. The source was CD4+ T cells sorted from PBMCs after roughly 17-hour stimulation, collected from a patient who received antiretroviral therapy. The receptor set was obtained from an adult man with HIV who was CMV-seropositive. Both conserved end residues are part of each CDR3. The order of the fields is clone size, D gene, J gene, CDR3 length, V gene, CDR3 DNA, CDR3 protein. D genes are given only for firm matches. Size tells how often a clone was seen (once, few, many) or the class of an expanded clone, and some rows leave it out.

clone size: NA
D gene: NA
J gene: TRBJ2-7
CDR3 length: 11
V gene: TRBV5-1
CDR3 DNA: TGCGCCAGCAGCTTCGGGTACGAGCAGTACTTC
CDR3 protein: CASSFGYEQYF

clone size: NA
D gene: NA
J gene: TRBJ1-5
CDR3 length: 14
V gene: TRBV6-5
CDR3 DNA: TGTGCCAGCAGAGGGGAGAATAGCAATCAGCCCCAGCATTTT
CDR3 protein: CASRGENSNQPQHF

clone size: once
D gene: NA
J gene: TRBJ2-1
CDR3 length: 18
V gene: TRBV27
CDR3 DNA: TGTGCCAGCAGTTCCCCCCCCGACTACATTACGATGAACAATGAGCAGTTCTTC
CDR3 protein: CASSSPPDYITMNNEQFF

clone size: NA
D gene: NA
J gene: TRBJ1-2
CDR3 length: 15
V gene: TRBV6-5
CDR3 DNA: TGTGCCAGCAGTTACTCCAACGGTGCTAACTATGGCTACACCTTC
CDR3 protein: CASSYSNGANYGYTF

clone size: few
D gene: NA
J gene: TRBJ1-3
CDR3 length: 17
V gene: TRBV5-1
CDR3 DNA: TGCGCCAGCAGCTTGGGGACAGTAGCATTCTCTGGAAACACCATATATTTT
CDR3 protein: CASSLGTVAFSGNTIYF

clone size: NA
D gene: NA
J gene: TRBJ2-7
CDR3 length: 15
V gene: TRBV5-3
CDR3 DNA: TGTGCCAGAAGCTTGGGACGCGTGAATAACTACGAGCAGTACTTC
CDR3 protein: CARSLGRVNNYEQYF

clone size: NA
D gene: NA
J gene: TRBJ1-2
CDR3 length: 15
V gene: TRBV19
CDR3 DNA: TGTGCCAGTAGTCCAGACACTTCTAGGAGGGAAGGCTACACCTTC
CDR3 protein: CASSPDTSRREGYTF

clone size: NA
D gene: NA
J gene: TRBJ1-4
CDR3 length: 17
V gene: TRBV4-1
CDR3 DNA: TGCGCCAGCAGCCAAGAGGGCAGGACTGCAACTAATGAAAAACTGTTTTTT
CDR3 protein: CASSQEGRTATNEKLFF

clone size: NA
D gene: TRBD1
J gene: TRBJ2-7
CDR3 length: 13
V gene: TRBV28
CDR3 DNA: TGTGCCAGCAGCTCAGGGGGATCCTACGAGCAGTACTTC
CDR3 protein: CASSSGGSYEQYF

clone size: NA
D gene: NA
J gene: TRBJ2-1
CDR3 length: 16
V gene: TRBV14
CDR3 DNA: TGTGCCAGCAGCCAAGATCCGGGGTCCACAACCTATGAGCAGTTCTTC
CDR3 protein: CASSQDPGSTTYEQFF

clone size: NA
D gene: NA
J gene: TRBJ1-5
CDR3 length: 12
V gene: TRBV19
CDR3 DNA: TGTGCCAGTAGGCAGGGTAGGCAGCCCCAGCATTTT
CDR3 protein: CASRQGRQPQHF

clone size: NA
D gene: NA
J gene: TRBJ1-4
CDR3 length: 16
V gene: TRBV27
CDR3 DNA: TGTGCCAGCAGTTTACGTATCGGGGGCCTTAATGAAAAACTGTTTTTT
CDR3 protein: CASSLRIGGLNEKLFF